This T cell receptor beta chain comes out of a study of blood T cells in healthy people across ages. Alongside a J-beta primer mix, a sample-barcoded 5' primer served in a second PCR lasting roughly 7 to 12 cycles. MiXCR, run by TCRdb on the 5' RACE reads, gives a single entry per CDR3 protein. The table has under 1 million distinct CDR3 sequences, around 45% seen once; the top ten hold around 18%. This clonotype originated in a man aged 55 to 69 in good health. The sample consisted of blood.

CDR3 region: CASSLGPRTGRAQGEQFF. CDR3 nucleotide sequence: TGTGCCAGCAGCTTAGGTCCCCGGACAGGGCGGGCTCAGGGTGAGCAGTTCTTC. The rearrangement links TRBV7-2 to TRBJ2-1; TRBD1 matches 8 bases. CDR1 SGHTA and CDR2 FQGNSA come from the germline V gene. Trimming cost V 1 base and J 9 bases; bases outside gene matches: 17. The CDR3 consists of 18 residues.